This passage covers 10 T cell receptor beta chains from one sample sequenced in a study of response to subunit inactivated influenza vaccine. TCRdb fed the RT-PCR reads into MiXCR, producing one record per CDR3 protein. There are 500,000 to 600,000 distinct CDR3 sequences in the sample; roughly 10% occur only once, and more than 8.5% lies in the top ten. The sample was PBMCs from blood, taken on the day of vaccination. The receptor source for this set is a middle-aged man who received an inactivated influenza vaccine.

This clonotype was seen a few times. This chain joins TRBV21-1 and TRBJ2-7; the D call TRBD2 from the table was never checked on the DNA. TRBV21-1 is a pseudogene segment. The CDR3 extends over 17 amino acids. The CDR3: CASSKSRASESSYEQYF. CDR3 DNA sequence: TGTGCCAGCAGCAAAAGTAGGGCTAGCGAAAGCTCCTACGAGCAGTACTTC.

This clonotype was observed a few times. The rearrangement joins TRBV7-9 to TRBJ2-3; 10 nucleotides match TRBD1. With 9 bases clipped from V and 5 bases from J, the junction kept 8 bases outside the gene matches. Germline V gene sequence: CDR1 SEHNR, CDR2 FQNEAQ (reference sequence). The CDR3 extends over 14 amino acids. The CDR3 protein is CASRDRGGVDTQYF. The CDR3 DNA sequence: TGTGCCAGTCGGGACAGGGGCGGAGTAGATACGCAGTATTTT.

This clonotype was seen repeatedly, ten times or more. The rearrangement uses TRBV5-6 and TRBJ2-4; 7 bases fit TRBD2. V lost 0 bases to trimming and J lost 1 base; unmatched junction nucleotides: 4. The CDR3 spans 16 residues. Germline V CDR1 and CDR2: SGHDT, YYEEEE. CDR3 region: CASSLAGGLAKNIQYF. The CDR3 DNA follows: TGTGCCAGCAGCTTGGCCGGGGGGTTGGCCAAAAACATTCAGTACTTC. Complete variable domain (other parts from reference TRBV5-6 and TRBJ2-4): DAGVTQSPTHLIKTRGQQVTLRCSPKSGHDTVSWYQQALGQGPQFIFQYYEEEERQRGNFPDRFSGHQFPNYSSELNVNALLLGDSALYLCASSLAGGLAKNIQYFGAGTRLSVL.

This clonotype was seen more than once but under ten times. The chain carries TRBV15 and TRBJ2-5; D perhaps matches TRBD2 (5 bases). CDR3 size: 16 residues. The germline gives CDR1 LNHNV, CDR2 YYDKDF (reference sequence). V lost 2 bases, J lost 1 base, and 14 bases lay in between. CDR3 residues: CATSRIDGISQETQYF. The CDR3 region has the DNA TGTGCCACCAGCAGAATAGACGGGATCAGCCAAGAGACCCAGTACTTC.

This clonotype has more than one count but fewer than ten. The genes are TRBV28 and TRBJ1-1; possible D gene TRBD1, 6 bases. In germline, CDR1 is MDHEN, CDR2 SYDVKM. This CDR3 region has 17 residues. V gave up 5 bases and J gave up 0 bases, with 19 bases separating them. For the CDR3, the DNA is TGTGCCAGCAGTCCAGCCTTTTCAGGGACACTGAACACTGAAGCTTTCTTT. Protein: CASSPAFSGTLNTEAFF.

This clonotype was seen a handful of times. The V call is TRBV12-3 or TRBV12-4, the J call TRBJ1-2; 7 positions match TRBD1. With V trimmed by 4 bases and J by 7 bases, 15 bases remained unmatched. This CDR3 contains 16 residues. This CDR3 reads CASSYPTGVVSGGYTF. The CDR3 bases are TGTGCCAGCAGTTACCCCACAGGGGTAGTGTCTGGTGGCTACACCTTC.

The rearrangement uses TRBV14 and TRBJ1-5, with a weak D call TRBD1 (5 bases). The CDR3 sequence is 13 residues long. Germline CDR1 reads SGHDN; CDR2 reads FVKESK. The V and J ends lost 1 base and 9 bases respectively, with 10 bases between them. CDR3: CASSQGLTGPQHF. CDR3 DNA: TGTGCCAGCAGCCAAGGGCTCACAGGGCCCCAGCATTTT.

The J gene is TRBJ2-4, the V gene TRBV7-8; tentatively, D is TRBD1 (6 bases). Between the trimmed V and J ends, which lost 1 base and 8 bases, there was a span of 12 bases. This CDR3 is 14 amino acids long. The germline CDR1 and CDR2 sequences are SGHVS and FQNEAQ. The DNA for the CDR3 is TGTGCCAGCAGCTTAGAGTGGGGGCAGGACATTCAGTACTTC. This translates into CASSLEWGQDIQYF.

This clonotype was observed at least ten times. The rearrangement joins TRBV30 to TRBJ2-3; 7 bases fit TRBD1. The germline V gene has CDR1 GTSNPN and CDR2 SVGIG (reference sequence). V trimming: 4 bases; J trimming: 6 bases; junction bases outside the gene matches: 10. The CDR3 contains 14 residues. CDR3 region: CAWKGGALGDTQYF. DNA of the CDR3: TGTGCCTGGAAAGGGGGCGCTTTGGGTGATACGCAGTATTTT.

This chain uses TRBV20-1 with TRBJ2-5, with 10 bases fitting TRBD2. This CDR3 has 15 amino acids. Per the germline V gene, CDR1 is DFQATT and CDR2 is SNEGSKA (reference sequence). Trimming removed 5 bases from V and 2 bases from J; junction bases left unmatched: 8. CDR3 in amino acids: CSAPLLAGSQETQYF. The DNA for the CDR3 is TGCAGTGCTCCTTTACTAGCGGGGTCACAAGAGACCCAGTACTTC.